The present entry profiles one T cell receptor (beta chain) with its context. Under the authors' procedure: The assay estimated nucleated cells by amplifying reference gene primers. The assay was immunoSEQ multiplex PCR, and TCRdb's table has in-frame clones only and misses some. V and J calls and clone size are those listed in that table; D and trimming were worked out from the DNA. Counted here are approximately 96,000 clones, roughly 89% occurring once; the ten biggest clones make up roughly 4.2%. This sample was included in a study of blood T cell repertoires in COVID-19. Study overall: There were acute and convalescent COVID-19 samples, and they came from the United States, Italy and Spain. Sample material is recorded as cDNA or gDNA derived from T cells, B-cell-depleted T cells, or PBMCs.

One Seattle source followed patients from active infection through their disease course. This CDR3 contains 15 residues. Trimming removed 1 base at V and 8 bases at J, with 14 bases between. Per germline, CDR1 KGHDR and CDR2 SFDVKD. The sequencing sample was made of peripheral blood. This receptor was taken from a human donor with COVID-19, enrolled during active disease. The donor label of this sample is uncertain. V and J are TRBV24-1 and TRBJ1-5, with D possibly matching TRBD1 (6 bases). The CDR3 region has the DNA TGTGCCACCAGTGATTTATGGGCGGACAGTGAGCCCCAGCATTTT. The encoded protein is CATSDLWADSEPQHF.